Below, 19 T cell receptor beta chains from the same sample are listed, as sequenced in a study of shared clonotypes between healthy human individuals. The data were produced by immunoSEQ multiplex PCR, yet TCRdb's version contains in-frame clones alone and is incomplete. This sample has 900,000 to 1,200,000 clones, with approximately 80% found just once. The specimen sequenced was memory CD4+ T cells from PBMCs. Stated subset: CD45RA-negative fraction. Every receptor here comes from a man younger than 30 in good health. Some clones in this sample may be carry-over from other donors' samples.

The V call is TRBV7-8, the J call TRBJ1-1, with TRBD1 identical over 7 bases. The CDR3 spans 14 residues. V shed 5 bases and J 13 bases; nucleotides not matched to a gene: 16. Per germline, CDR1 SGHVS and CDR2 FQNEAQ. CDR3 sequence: CASSRQEGANLDFF. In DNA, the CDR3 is TGTGCCAGCAGCCGCCAAGAGGGGGCGAATCTAGATTTCTTT.

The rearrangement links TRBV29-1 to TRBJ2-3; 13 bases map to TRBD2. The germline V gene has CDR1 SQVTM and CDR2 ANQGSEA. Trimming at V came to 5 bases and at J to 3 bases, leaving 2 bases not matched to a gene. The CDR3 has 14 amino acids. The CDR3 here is CSVRLAGGTDTQYF. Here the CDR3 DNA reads TGCAGCGTTAGACTAGCGGGAGGAACAGATACGCAGTATTTT.

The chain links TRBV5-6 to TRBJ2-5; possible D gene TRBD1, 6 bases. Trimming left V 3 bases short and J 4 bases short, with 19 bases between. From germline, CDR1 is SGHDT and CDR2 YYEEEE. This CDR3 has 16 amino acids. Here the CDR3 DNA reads TGTGCCAGCAGCTCACCACCGTGGGGGCTGGGAGAGACCCAGTACTTC. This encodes CASSSPPWGLGETQYF. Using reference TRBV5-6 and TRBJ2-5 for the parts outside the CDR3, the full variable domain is DAGVTQSPTHLIKTRGQQVTLRCSPKSGHDTVSWYQQALGQGPQFIFQYYEEEERQRGNFPDRFSGHQFPNYSSELNVNALLLGDSALYLCASSSPPWGLGETQYFGPGTRLLVL.

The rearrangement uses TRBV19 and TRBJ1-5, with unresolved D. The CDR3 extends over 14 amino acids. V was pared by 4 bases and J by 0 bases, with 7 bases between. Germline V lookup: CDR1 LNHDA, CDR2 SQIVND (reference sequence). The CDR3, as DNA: TGTGCCAGTAGTACGGCAGCTAGCAATCAGCCCCAGCATTTT. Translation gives CASSTAASNQPQHF.

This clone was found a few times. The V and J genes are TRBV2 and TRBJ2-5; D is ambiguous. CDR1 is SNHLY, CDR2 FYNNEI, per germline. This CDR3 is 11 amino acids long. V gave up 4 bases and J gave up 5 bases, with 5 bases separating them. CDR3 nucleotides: TGTGCCAGCAGTGTTAAGGAGACCCAGTACTTC. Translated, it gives CASSVKETQYF.

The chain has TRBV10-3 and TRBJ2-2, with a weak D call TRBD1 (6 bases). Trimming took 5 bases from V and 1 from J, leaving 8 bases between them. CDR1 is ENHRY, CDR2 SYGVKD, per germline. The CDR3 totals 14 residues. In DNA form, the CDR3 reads TGTGCCATCAGTAAGGACAGGAACACCGGGGAGCTGTTTTTT. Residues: CAISKDRNTGELFF.

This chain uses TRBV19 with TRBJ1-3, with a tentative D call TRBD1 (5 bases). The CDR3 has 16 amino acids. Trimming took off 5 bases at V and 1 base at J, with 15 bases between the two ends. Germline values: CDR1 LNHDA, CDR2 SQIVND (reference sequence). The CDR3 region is CASSRVRDGSGNTIYF. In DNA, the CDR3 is TGTGCCAGTAGTCGGGTCCGGGACGGATCTGGAAACACCATATATTTT.

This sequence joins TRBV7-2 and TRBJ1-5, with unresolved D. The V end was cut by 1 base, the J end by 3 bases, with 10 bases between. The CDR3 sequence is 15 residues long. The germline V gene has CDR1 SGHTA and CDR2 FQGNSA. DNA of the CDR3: TGTGCCAGCAGCTTAGAGTTGGGGTCCAATCAGCCCCAGCATTTT. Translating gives CASSLELGSNQPQHF.

The CDR3 region is CATSRVLAGEGADTQYF. The CDR3 coding sequence is TGTGCCACCAGCAGAGTCCTAGCGGGAGAAGGGGCCGATACGCAGTATTTT. The chain carries TRBV15 and TRBJ2-3, with 10 bases lining up with TRBD2. J lost 6 bases, V lost 1 base, and 10 bases had no gene match. The germline CDR1 and CDR2 sequences are LNHNV and YYDKDF (reference sequence). This CDR3 has 17 residues.

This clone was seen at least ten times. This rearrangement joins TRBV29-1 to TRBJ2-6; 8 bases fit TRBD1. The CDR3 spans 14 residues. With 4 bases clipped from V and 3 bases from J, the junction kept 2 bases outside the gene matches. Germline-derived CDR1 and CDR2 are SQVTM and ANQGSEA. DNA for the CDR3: TGCAGCGTTGCAGGGGGCGGTGGGGCCAACGTCCTGACTTTC. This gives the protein CSVAGGGGANVLTF.

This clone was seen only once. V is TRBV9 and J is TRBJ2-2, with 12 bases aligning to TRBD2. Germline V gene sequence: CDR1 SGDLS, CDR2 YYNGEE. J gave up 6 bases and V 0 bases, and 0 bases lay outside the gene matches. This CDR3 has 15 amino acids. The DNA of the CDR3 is TGTGCCAGCAGCGTAGGACTAGCGGGAGCCGGGGAGCTGTTTTTT. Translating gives CASSVGLAGAGELFF. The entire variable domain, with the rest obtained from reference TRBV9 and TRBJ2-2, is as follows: DSGVTQTPKHLITATGQRVTLRCSPRSGDLSVYWYQQSLDQGLQFLIQYYNGEERAKGNILERFSAQQFPDLHSELNLSSLELGDSALYFCASSVGLAGAGELFFGEGSRLTVL.

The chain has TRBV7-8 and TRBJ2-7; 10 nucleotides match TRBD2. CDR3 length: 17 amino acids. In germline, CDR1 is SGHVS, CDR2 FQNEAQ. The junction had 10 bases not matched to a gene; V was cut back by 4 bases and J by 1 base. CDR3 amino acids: CASSSRVLAGTSYEQYF. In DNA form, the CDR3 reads TGTGCCAGCAGCTCACGAGTACTAGCGGGAACGTCCTACGAGCAGTACTTC.

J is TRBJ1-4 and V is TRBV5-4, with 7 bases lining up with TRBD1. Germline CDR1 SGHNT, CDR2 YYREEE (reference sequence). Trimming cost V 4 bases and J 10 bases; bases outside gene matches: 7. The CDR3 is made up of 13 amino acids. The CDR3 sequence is CASSQAGGAKLFF. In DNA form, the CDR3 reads TGTGCCAGCAGCCAAGCAGGGGGGGCAAAACTGTTTTTT.

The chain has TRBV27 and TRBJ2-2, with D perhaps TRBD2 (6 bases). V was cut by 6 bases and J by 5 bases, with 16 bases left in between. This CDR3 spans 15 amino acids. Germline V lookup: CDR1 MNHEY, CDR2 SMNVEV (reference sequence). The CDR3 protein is CASRAGLYLTGELFF. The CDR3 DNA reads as TGTGCCAGCAGGGCGGGACTCTATCTTACCGGGGAGCTGTTTTTT.

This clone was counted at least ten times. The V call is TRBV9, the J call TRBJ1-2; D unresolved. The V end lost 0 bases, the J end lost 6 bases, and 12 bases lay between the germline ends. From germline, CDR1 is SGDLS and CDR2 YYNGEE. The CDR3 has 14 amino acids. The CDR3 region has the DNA TGTGCCAGCAGCGTAGGGGTAGGGTCCGATGGCTACACCTTC. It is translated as CASSVGVGSDGYTF.

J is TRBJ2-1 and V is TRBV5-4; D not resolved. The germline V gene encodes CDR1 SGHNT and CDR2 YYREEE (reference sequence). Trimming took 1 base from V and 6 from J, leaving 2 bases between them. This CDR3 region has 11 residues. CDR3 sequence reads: CASSLSNEQFF. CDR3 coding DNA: TGTGCCAGCAGCTTGAGCAATGAGCAGTTCTTC.

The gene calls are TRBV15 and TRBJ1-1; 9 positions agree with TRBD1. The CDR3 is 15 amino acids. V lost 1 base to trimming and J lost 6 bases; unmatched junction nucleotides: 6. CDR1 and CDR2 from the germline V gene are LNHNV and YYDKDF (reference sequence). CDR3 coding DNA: TGTGCCACCAGCAGAGGAGGACAGGGGCGCTCTGAAGCTTTCTTT. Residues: CATSRGGQGRSEAFF.

The CDR3, as DNA: TGTGCCAGCTCACTTGGTGACCGGGCCATGCGAGGCTACACCTTC. It yields the protein CASSLGDRAMRGYTF. The chain employs TRBV18 and TRBJ1-2; D not certain. The CDR3 length is 15 residues. CDR1 is KGHSH, CDR2 LQKENI, per germline. Trimming took off 4 bases at V and 8 bases at J, with 20 bases between the two ends.

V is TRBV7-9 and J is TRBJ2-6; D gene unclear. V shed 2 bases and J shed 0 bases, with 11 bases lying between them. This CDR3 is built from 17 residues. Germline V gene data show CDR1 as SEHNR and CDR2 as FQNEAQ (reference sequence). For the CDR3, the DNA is TGTGCCAGCAGCTTAAGGATCCAGAGCTCTGGGGCCAACGTCCTGACTTTC. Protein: CASSLRIQSSGANVLTF.